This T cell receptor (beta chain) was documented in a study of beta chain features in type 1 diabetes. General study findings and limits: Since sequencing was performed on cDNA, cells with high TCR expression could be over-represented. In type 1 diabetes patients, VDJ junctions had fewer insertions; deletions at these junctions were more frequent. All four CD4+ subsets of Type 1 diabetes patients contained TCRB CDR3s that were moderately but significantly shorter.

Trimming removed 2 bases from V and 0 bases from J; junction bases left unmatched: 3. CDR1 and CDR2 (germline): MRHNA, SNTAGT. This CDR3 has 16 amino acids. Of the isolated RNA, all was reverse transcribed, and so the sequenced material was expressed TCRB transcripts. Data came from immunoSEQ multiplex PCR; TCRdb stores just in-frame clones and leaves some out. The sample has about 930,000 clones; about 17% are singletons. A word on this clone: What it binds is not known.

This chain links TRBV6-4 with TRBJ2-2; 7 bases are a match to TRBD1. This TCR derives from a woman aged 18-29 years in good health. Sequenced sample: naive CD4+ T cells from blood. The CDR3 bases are TGTGCCAGCAGTGACCCGGGGACAGCGAACACCGGGGAGCTGTTTTTT. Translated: CASSDPGTANTGELFF.